The entry below gives a single TCR beta chain sequence along with its context. Its cognate antigen is unknown. The data were obtained in a study of shared clonotypes between healthy human individuals. Study-wide background: Per donor, CD8 memory used one plate, CD8 naive used two, CD4 memory used three and CD4 naive used three. Study-wide results and caveats: At large depth, rarefaction still showed sorted-subset sequencing to be incomplete. Clonotypes that were shared across four donors made up approximately 5% of naive CD4 clonotypes.

The input for sorted-subset replicate PCRs was around 200 ng DNA, approximately 30,000 T cell genomes. The protocol was immunoSEQ multiplex PCR, while the TCRdb copy is restricted to in-frame clones and leaves out a portion. The repertoire consists of 2 million to 2.5 million clones, with under 95% occurring once and the leading ten covering about 0.41%. CDR3 size: 16 residues. Per germline, CDR1 SGHTA and CDR2 FQGTGA. V trimming: 2 bases; J trimming: 7 bases; junction bases outside the gene matches: 8. The specimen was naive CD4+ T cells from PBMCs. Regarding subset: CD45RA+ positively selected. This rearrangement joins TRBV7-3 to TRBJ2-2; the match to TRBD1 covers 9 bases. The origin of this receptor is a man in his late teens or twenties in good health. Some clones in this sample may be carry-over from other donors' samples. Written as DNA, the CDR3 is TGTGCCAGCAGCTTATACGGGACAGGGTATAACGGGGAGCTGTTTTTT. Its protein product is CASSLYGTGYNGELFF.